This T cell receptor beta chain derives from a study of T cells in Graves' hyperthyroidism and ophthalmopathy. General study findings and limits: Most thyroid clonotypes that were expanded above 0.001 also turned up in blood.

Hyperthyroidism patients were newly diagnosed, had disease duration under 2 months, and were aged 18 to 65 years. PBMCs were derived from around 10 ml fresh peripheral blood. Looked up from germline, CDR1 is SGHTA and CDR2 is FQGNSA. The CDR3 extends over 14 amino acids. The V end was cut by 1 base, the J end by 5 bases, with 11 bases between. Comments on this clonotype: What it binds is unknown.

The investigators amplified TCR beta CDR3 regions from RNA transcripts. Primed by the HTBI set, a first-round RT-PCR was run on the TCR CDR3. From the multiplex PCR reads, TCRdb called clonotypes with MiXCR, one entry per CDR3 protein. The data show hundreds of thousands of distinct CDR3 sequences, roughly 25% seen once. The chain links TRBV7-2 to TRBJ2-5; D could derive from TRBD1 or TRBD2 (7 bases each). The clonotype originates from a man aged 50 to 60 with Graves' hyperthyroidism. Specimen: blood. The CDR3 coding sequence is TGTGCCAGCAGCTTAGAGGGAGGGGGCGAGACCCAGTACTTC. Protein sequence: CASSLEGGGETQYF. The whole variable domain, filled in from reference TRBV7-2 and TRBJ2-5, reads GAGVSQSPSNKVTEKGKDVELRCDPISGHTALYWYRQSLGQGLEFLIYFQGNSAPDKSGLPSDRFSAERTGGSVSTLTIQRTQQEDSAVYLCASSLEGGGETQYFGPGTRLLVL.